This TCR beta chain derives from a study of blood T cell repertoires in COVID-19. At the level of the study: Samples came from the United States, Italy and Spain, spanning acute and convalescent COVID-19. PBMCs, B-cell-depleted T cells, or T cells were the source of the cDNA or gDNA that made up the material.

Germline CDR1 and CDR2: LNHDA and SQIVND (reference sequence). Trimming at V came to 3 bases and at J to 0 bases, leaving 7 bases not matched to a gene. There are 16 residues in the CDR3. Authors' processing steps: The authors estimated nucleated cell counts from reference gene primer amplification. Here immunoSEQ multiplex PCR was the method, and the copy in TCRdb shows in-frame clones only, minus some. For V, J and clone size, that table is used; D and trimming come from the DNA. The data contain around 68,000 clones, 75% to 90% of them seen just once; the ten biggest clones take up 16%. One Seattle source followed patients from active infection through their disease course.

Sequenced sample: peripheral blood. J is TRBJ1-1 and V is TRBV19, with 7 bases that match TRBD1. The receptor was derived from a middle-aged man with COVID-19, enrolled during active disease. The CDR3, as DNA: TGTGCCAGTAGTATCTTGGAGGGGGCGGTGAACACTGAAGCTTTCTTT. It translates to CASSILEGAVNTEAFF.